Shown below are 3 T cell receptor beta chains from a single sample sequenced in a study of monozygotic twins with inflammatory bowel disease. TCRdb re-analyzed the 5' RACE reads; it lists each CDR3 protein once, without DNA. Found here are 93,000 or so distinct CDR3 sequences; the top ten clones hold about 2%. Sequencing was done on a sample of blood. All receptors come from a human donor with ulcerative colitis or Crohn's disease, or a healthy co-twin of an affected twin (not recorded which).

CDR3 amino acids: CASSLRDAAYEQYF. The chain recombines TRBV5-1 with TRBJ2-7; TCRdb proposes TRBD1, but this gene call is untestable without DNA. This CDR3 is 14 amino acids long. In germline, CDR1 is SGHRS, CDR2 YFSETQ.

The chain couples TRBV5-1 to TRBJ1-6. Germline loops: CDR1 SGHRS, CDR2 YFSETQ. This CDR3 comprises 17 residues. The CDR3 spells CASSLDERSSYNSPLHF.

The rearrangement joins TRBV10-3 to TRBJ2-1; TCRdb's assignment of TRBD1 cannot be checked, as there is no DNA. The CDR3 runs 16 residues. The germline CDR1 and CDR2 sequences are ENHRY and SYGVKD. The chain's CDR3 is CAISPGGPRGGNEQFF.